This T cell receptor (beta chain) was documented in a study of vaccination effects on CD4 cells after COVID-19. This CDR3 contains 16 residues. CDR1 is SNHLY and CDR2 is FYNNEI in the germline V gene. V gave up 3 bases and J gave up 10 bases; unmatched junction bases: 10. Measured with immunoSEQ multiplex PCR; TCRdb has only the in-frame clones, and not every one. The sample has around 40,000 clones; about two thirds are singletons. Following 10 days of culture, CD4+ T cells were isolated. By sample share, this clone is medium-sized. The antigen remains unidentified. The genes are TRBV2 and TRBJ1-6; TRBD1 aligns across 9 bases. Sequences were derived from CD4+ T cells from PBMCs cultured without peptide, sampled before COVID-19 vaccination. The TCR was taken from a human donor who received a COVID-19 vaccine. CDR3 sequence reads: CASSERGLGTGSPLHF. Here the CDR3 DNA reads TGTGCCAGCAGTGAGAGGGGATTGGGGACAGGGTCACCCCTCCACTTT.